Listed here are 32 T cell receptor beta chains from one sample, sequenced in a study of T cell changes during pregnancy in multiple sclerosis (dated by TCRdb to between 2019 and 2020). Library construction relied on the immunoSEQ multiplex PCR assay. Entries here come from immuneACCESS through TCRdb and include only in-frame sequences with V and J called. Some clones fail to appear in such tables; in the studies checked, an unresolved V gene covers under half of the shortfall, and the cause of the remainder is unknown. Here the sample has 75,000 to 80,000 clones; over 85% occur a single time. 0.65% to 0.75% of the sample rests with the top ten. The sequencing used peripheral blood, collected in the second trimester of pregnancy. The source of these receptors is a female donor in good health, enrolled as a control in a pregnancy study.

The genes are TRBV12-5 and TRBJ1-2; 8 bases map to TRBD1. Looked up from germline, CDR1 is LGHNT and CDR2 is FRNRAP. The CDR3 is 15 residues long. V trimming: 5 bases; J trimming: 8 bases; junction bases outside the gene matches: 13. The chain's CDR3 is CASGPPGQGSRGYTF. As DNA, the CDR3 is TGTGCTAGTGGTCCCCCCGGACAGGGATCGCGGGGCTACACCTTC. The full variable domain, with the rest looked up from reference TRBV12-5 and TRBJ1-2, is DARVTQTPRHKVTEMGQEVTMRCQPILGHNTVFWYRQTMMQGLELLAYFRNRAPLDDSGMPKDRFSAEMPDATLATLKIQPSEPRDSAVYFCASGPPGQGSRGYTFGSGTRLTVV.

The chain couples TRBV7-9 to TRBJ1-3, with 7 bases lining up with TRBD1. CDR3 size: 15 residues. CDR1 SEHNR and CDR2 FQNEAQ come from the germline V gene (reference sequence). The V and J ends lost 5 bases and 0 bases, in that order; junction bases with no gene match: 4. CDR3 loop: CASSLGTASGNTIYF. Here the CDR3 DNA reads TGTGCCAGCAGCCTCGGGACAGCCTCTGGAAACACCATATATTTT.

The V and J genes are TRBV30 and TRBJ1-2, with D possibly TRBD1 on 5 matching bases. Trimming shortened V by 3 bases and J by 3 bases, and 14 bases separated the two germline ends. CDR1 is GTSNPN, CDR2 SVGIG, per germline (reference sequence). The CDR3 sequence is 14 residues long. CDR3 sequence (DNA): TGTGCCTGGAGGCAAGGCCTAGGGGACTATGGCTACACCTTC. It codes for CAWRQGLGDYGYTF.

This sequence joins TRBV4-3 and TRBJ1-2, with 10 nucleotides matching TRBD1. This CDR3 region has 15 residues. Losses at the gene ends were 3 bases for V and 6 bases for J; bases not matched to a gene: 7. Germline lookup yields CDR1 LGHNA and CDR2 YSLEER. In DNA form, the CDR3 reads TGCGCCAGCAGCCATTCCGGGACAGGGGTTGATGGCTACACCTTC. Translation gives CASSHSGTGVDGYTF.

The rearrangement links TRBV7-3 to TRBJ2-2; TRBD2 might be the D (5 bases). Trimming cost V 5 bases and J 5 bases, with 18 bases left between them. CDR3 length: 16 amino acids. Germline assignment: CDR1 SGHTA and CDR2 FQGTGA. CDR3 sequence (DNA): TGTGCCAGCAGCCCAAGTATTCTGAGCGGAACCGGGGAGCTGTTTTTT. The encoded protein is CASSPSILSGTGELFF.

J is TRBJ1-2 and V is TRBV30; 9 nucleotides align to TRBD1. Germline V gene lookup returns CDR1 GTSNPN and CDR2 SVGIG (reference sequence). This CDR3 comprises 14 residues. The V and J ends lost 4 bases and 4 bases, in that order; junction bases with no gene match: 7. CDR3 nucleotides: TGTGCCTGGAAAGGACAGGGGAATGGCTATGGCTACACCTTC. Amino acid sequence: CAWKGQGNGYGYTF.

The J gene is TRBJ1-1, the V gene TRBV7-2; maybe TRBD1 (6 bases). The CDR3 has 13 residues. V lost 4 bases and J lost 7, with 13 bases in between. Germline lookup yields CDR1 SGHTA and CDR2 FQGNSA. CDR3 residues: CASSSRGADEAFF. The CDR3 coding sequence is TGTGCCAGCAGCTCACGGGGGGCAGATGAAGCTTTCTTT.

The chain recombines TRBV15 with TRBJ2-7, with a tentative D call TRBD1 (6 bases). Trimming took off 2 bases at V and 0 bases at J, with 11 bases between the two ends. Looked up from germline, CDR1 is LNHNV and CDR2 is YYDKDF (reference sequence). This CDR3 contains 15 residues. The CDR3 DNA reads as TGTGCCACCAGCAGATCGAGGACAGTCTCCTACGAGCAGTACTTC. It specifies CATSRSRTVSYEQYF.

The chain joins TRBV18 to TRBJ1-2, with unresolved D. V was clipped by 2 bases and J by 6 bases, with 16 bases between them. Germline CDR1 and CDR2: KGHSH and LQKENI. This CDR3 has 15 amino acids. As DNA, the CDR3 is TGTGCCAGCTCACCATTTGGAGGAGACGTAAATGGCTACACCTTC. Translation gives CASSPFGGDVNGYTF.

V gene TRBV18 combines with J gene TRBJ1-2; D is undetermined. V lost 2 bases, J lost 5 bases, and 9 bases lay in between. The CDR3 length is 13 residues. Per germline, CDR1 KGHSH and CDR2 LQKENI. The CDR3 coding sequence is TGTGCCAGCTCACCAACGGTTGAATATGGCTACACCTTC. As protein: CASSPTVEYGYTF.

In this sample, this clone turned up once. V gene TRBV29-1 combines with J gene TRBJ1-2; 9 bases are a match to TRBD1. CDR1 and CDR2 from the germline V gene are SQVTM and ANQGSEA. V was pared by 6 bases and J by 4 bases, with 6 bases of the junction left unmatched. The CDR3 extends over 13 amino acids. Here the CDR3 reads CSVRTGEIYGYTF. CDR3 in DNA: TGCAGCGTGAGGACAGGGGAAATCTATGGCTACACCTTC. Full variable domain (remainder filled in from reference TRBV29-1 and TRBJ1-2): SAVISQKPSRDICQRGTSLTIQCQVDSQVTMMFWYRQQPGQSLTLIATANQGSEATYESGFVIDKFPISRPNLTFSTLTVSNMSPEDSSIYLCSVRTGEIYGYTFGSGTRLTVV.

V is TRBV30 and J is TRBJ2-7; 8 bases are shared with TRBD2. The CDR3 is 13 residues long. The germline V gene encodes CDR1 GTSNPN and CDR2 SVGIG (reference sequence). V was pared by 0 bases and J by 5 bases, with 3 bases of the junction left unmatched. DNA of the CDR3: TGTGCCTGGAGTGTACGGGGGGGCAACGAGCAGTACTTC. It specifies CAWSVRGGNEQYF.

This clone occurred a few times. The rearrangement uses TRBV6-1 and TRBJ1-5; tentatively, D is TRBD1 (6 bases). From germline, CDR1 is MNHNS and CDR2 SASEGT. V lost 0 bases and J lost 7, with 10 bases in between. There are 14 residues in the CDR3. DNA of the CDR3: TGTGCCAGCAGTGAAGCTCCCAGGGGCCAGCCCCAGCATTTT. Protein product: CASSEAPRGQPQHF.

The CDR3 here is CASSRTSGGVYEQYF. CDR3 sequence (DNA): TGTGCCAGCAGCCGGACTAGCGGGGGGGTCTACGAGCAGTACTTC. The V gene is TRBV9, the J gene TRBJ2-7; 15 bases match TRBD2. The germline V gene encodes CDR1 SGDLS and CDR2 YYNGEE. This CDR3 has 15 amino acids. The J segment lost 3 bases and the V segment lost 4 bases, leaving 2 bases of the junction unmatched.

CDR3 loop: CASGEGTEAFF. The CDR3 region has the DNA TGTGCCAGCGGGGAGGGCACTGAAGCTTTCTTT. This rearrangement joins TRBV2 to TRBJ1-1; D is undetermined. Germline V gives CDR1 SNHLY, CDR2 FYNNEI. V lost 8 bases to trimming and J lost 4 bases, with 8 bases between them. This CDR3 has 11 residues.

This sequence joins TRBV11-2 and TRBJ2-1; 12 nucleotides line up with TRBD2. Germline V gives CDR1 SGHAT, CDR2 FQNNGV. This CDR3 is 13 amino acids long. V lost 4 bases and J lost 13; bases outside the gene matches: 5. The CDR3 sequence is CASSSLTSGGQFF. As DNA, the CDR3 is TGTGCCAGCAGCTCCTTGACTAGCGGGGGCCAGTTCTTC.

The chain links TRBV30 to TRBJ1-5; the D is unclear. The CDR3 is made up of 13 amino acids. With 0 bases removed from V and 9 bases from J, the gap between germline ends came to 12 bases. Germline CDR1 is GTSNPN and CDR2 is SVGIG (reference sequence). In nucleotides, the CDR3 is TGTGCCTGGAGTGTACGAGGGTCTGGGCCCCAGCATTTT. Amino acid sequence: CAWSVRGSGPQHF.

V is TRBV9 and J is TRBJ2-3; possible D gene TRBD2, 6 bases. This CDR3 is 13 amino acids long. The V gene's germline CDR1 is SGDLS and CDR2 YYNGEE. Trimming pared 0 bases from V and 6 bases from J, leaving 8 bases between. The DNA for the CDR3 is TGTGCCAGCAGCGTAGGCGGGGATGATACGCAGTATTTT. Its protein product is CASSVGGDDTQYF. The full variable domain, with the rest looked up from reference TRBV9 and TRBJ2-3, is DSGVTQTPKHLITATGQRVTLRCSPRSGDLSVYWYQQSLDQGLQFLIQYYNGEERAKGNILERFSAQQFPDLHSELNLSSLELGDSALYFCASSVGGDDTQYFGPGTRLTVL.

The rearrangement uses TRBV30 and TRBJ1-2; TRBD1 is a possible D gene (5 bases). V lost 4 bases to trimming and J lost 9 bases, with 18 bases between them. This CDR3 region has 13 residues. Germline assignment: CDR1 GTSNPN and CDR2 SVGIG (reference sequence). CDR3 in amino acids: CAWTSGYRSRYTF. CDR3 sequence (DNA): TGTGCCTGGACCTCAGGGTATAGGAGTCGCTACACCTTC.

The CDR3 spells CASSQDSNYGYTF. The CDR3, as DNA: TGTGCCAGCAGCCAGGACAGCAACTATGGCTACACCTTC. This chain connects TRBV7-2 to TRBJ1-2, with a possible D match to TRBD1 (6 bases). The CDR3 contains 13 residues. V was cut by 5 bases and J by 2 bases, with 9 bases left in between. Germline assignment: CDR1 SGHTA and CDR2 FQGNSA.

V and J are TRBV5-4 and TRBJ2-2; D may be TRBD2 (6 bases). This CDR3 region has 16 residues. Germline V gives CDR1 SGHNT, CDR2 YYREEE (reference sequence). Trimming cost V 0 bases and J 0 bases, with 9 bases left between them. CDR3 nucleotide sequence: TGTGCCAGCAGCTTGGTGGGGGGAACGAACACCGGGGAGCTGTTTTTT. Amino acid sequence: CASSLVGGTNTGELFF. Full variable domain (rest looked up from reference TRBV5-4 and TRBJ2-2): ETGVTQSPTHLIKTRGQQVTLRCSSQSGHNTVSWYQQALGQGPQFIFQYYREEENGRGNFPPRFSGLQFPNYSSELNVNALELDDSALYLCASSLVGGTNTGELFFGEGSRLTVL.

V gene TRBV10-3 combines with J gene TRBJ1-5; TRBD1 might be the D (5 bases). There are 13 residues in the CDR3. Trimming cost V 4 bases and J 7 bases, with 11 bases left between them. Germline V lookup: CDR1 ENHRY, CDR2 SYGVKD. Here the CDR3 DNA reads TGTGCCATCAGTGGGCAGGGTGACCAGCCCCAGCATTTT. Protein: CAISGQGDQPQHF.

The chain's CDR3 is CASHLFGGGAHNEQFF. The CDR3 DNA is TGCGCCAGCCACCTCTTCGGCGGGGGGGCCCACAATGAGCAGTTCTTC. The chain is built from TRBV4-1 and TRBJ2-1; 9 nucleotides match TRBD2. The CDR3 loop spans 16 amino acids. V dropped 8 bases and J dropped 5; count of bases not matched to a gene: 13. CDR1 is MGHRA and CDR2 is YSYEKL in the germline V gene.

V usage is TRBV11-3 and J usage is TRBJ1-3; 7 bases align to TRBD1. In germline, CDR1 is SGHNT, CDR2 YENEEA. With V trimmed by 2 bases and J by 0 bases, 4 bases remained unmatched. The CDR3 covers 16 residues. The CDR3 here is CASSLQGQSSGNTIYF. The CDR3 DNA reads as TGTGCCAGCAGCTTACAGGGACAGAGCTCTGGAAACACCATATATTTT.

The V call is TRBV7-2, the J call TRBJ2-5; TRBD2 aligns across 16 bases. Losses at the gene ends were 3 bases for V and 4 bases for J; bases not matched to a gene: 8. The CDR3 contains 18 residues. The germline V gene encodes CDR1 SGHTA and CDR2 FQGNSA. The CDR3 reads CASSFVGTSGGAGETQYF. DNA for the CDR3: TGTGCCAGCAGCTTCGTCGGGACTAGCGGGGGGGCGGGAGAGACCCAGTACTTC.

This chain links TRBV10-3 with TRBJ1-5, with D unresolved. The CDR3 loop spans 13 amino acids. The germline V and J ends were trimmed by 10 bases and 6 bases, with 16 bases remaining between them. The V gene's germline CDR1 is ENHRY and CDR2 SYGVKD. DNA of the CDR3: TGTGCCACAGCCGGCGGGGAAGGTCAGCCCCAGCATTTT. This gives the protein CATAGGEGQPQHF.

The J gene is TRBJ2-1, the V gene TRBV6-1; 9 bases match TRBD2. Germline lookup yields CDR1 MNHNS and CDR2 SASEGT. The CDR3 spans 16 residues. V shed 4 bases, J shed 7 bases, and the junction held 11 bases outside the gene matches. This CDR3 reads CASSGSGGGALNEQFF. The CDR3 nucleotides are TGTGCCAGCAGTGGTTCTGGCGGGGGGGCCTTGAATGAGCAGTTCTTC.

The CDR3 DNA is TGCACCAGCAGACCGGGACTAGCGGGGGGGAAGGACACCGGGGAGCTGTTTTTT. Translating it yields CTSRPGLAGGKDTGELFF. The rearrangement uses TRBV1 and TRBJ2-2; TRBD2 is the table's D call and was not checked against the DNA. TRBV1 is labeled a pseudogene. The CDR3 is 18 amino acids.

The V call is TRBV9, the J call TRBJ1-1, with 10 bases aligning to TRBD1. Germline V gene lookup returns CDR1 SGDLS and CDR2 YYNGEE. The V segment lost 4 bases and the J segment 4 bases; nucleotides outside the gene matches: 4. The CDR3 totals 14 residues. The CDR3 protein is CASSPRTGGTEAFF. DNA of the CDR3: TGTGCCAGCAGCCCAAGGACAGGGGGCACTGAAGCTTTCTTT.

As to this clone: Relative to the germline gene, one junction end is altered; a read error may explain this. This sequence joins TRBV27 and TRBJ1-1; tentative D call: TRBD1 (5 bases). This CDR3 spans 12 amino acids. The germline CDR1 and CDR2 sequences are MNHEY and SMNVEV (reference sequence). The CDR3 DNA sequence: TGTGCCAGCAGTCCCGTAGGGCAGGGCTTATCCTTT. As protein: CASSPVGQGLSF.

The rearrangement links TRBV5-4 to TRBJ2-7; 10 bases align to TRBD2. CDR3 length equals 15 residues. Germline lookup yields CDR1 SGHNT and CDR2 YYREEE (reference sequence). V shed 4 bases, J shed 3 bases, and the junction held 7 bases outside the gene matches. The CDR3 nucleotides read TGTGCCAGCAGCCTCGGATCTAGCGGGAGCTACGAGCAGTACTTC. It codes for CASSLGSSGSYEQYF.

This chain uses TRBV7-8 with TRBJ1-6; 8 bases line up with TRBD1. Unmatched junction bases numbered 6, after V lost 6 bases and J lost 8 bases. Germline V CDR1 and CDR2: SGHVS, FQNEAQ. The CDR3 covers 14 residues. CDR3 loop: CASSSQGADSPLHF. CDR3 DNA: TGTGCCAGCAGTTCCCAGGGGGCTGATTCACCCCTCCACTTT.